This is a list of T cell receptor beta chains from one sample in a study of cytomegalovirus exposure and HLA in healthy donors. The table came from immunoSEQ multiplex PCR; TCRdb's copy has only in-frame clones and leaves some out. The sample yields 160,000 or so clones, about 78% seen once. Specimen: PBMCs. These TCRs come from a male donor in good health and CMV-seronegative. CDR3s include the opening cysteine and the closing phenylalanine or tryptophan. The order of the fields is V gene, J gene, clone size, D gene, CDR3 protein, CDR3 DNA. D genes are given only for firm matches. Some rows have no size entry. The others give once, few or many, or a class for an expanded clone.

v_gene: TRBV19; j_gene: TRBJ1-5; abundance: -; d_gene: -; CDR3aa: CASSILVAGFNDQPQHF; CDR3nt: TGTGCCAGTAGTATTTTAGTCGCGGGGTTTAATGATCAGCCCCAGCATTTT
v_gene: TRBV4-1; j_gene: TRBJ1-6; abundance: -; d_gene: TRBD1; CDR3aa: CASSQDPGQGTRNSPLHF; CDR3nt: TGCGCCAGCAGCCAAGATCCCGGACAGGGAACTCGGAATTCACCCCTCCACTTT
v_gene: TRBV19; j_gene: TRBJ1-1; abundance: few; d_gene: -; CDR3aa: CASKGLGETTEAFF; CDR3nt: TGTGCCAGTAAGGGCTTGGGAGAGACCACTGAAGCTTTCTTT
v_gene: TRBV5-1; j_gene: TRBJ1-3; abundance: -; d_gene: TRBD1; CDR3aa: CASSLAGQGGNTIYF; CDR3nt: TGCGCCAGCAGCTTGGCGGGACAGGGAGGAAACACCATATATTTT
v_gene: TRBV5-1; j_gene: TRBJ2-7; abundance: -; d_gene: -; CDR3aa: CASSNLYEQYF; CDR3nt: TGCGCCAGCAGTAATCTCTACGAGCAGTACTTC
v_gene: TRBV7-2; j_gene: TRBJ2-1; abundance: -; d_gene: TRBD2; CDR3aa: CASSSRLAGAYNEQFF; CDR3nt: TGTGCCAGCAGCTCCCGACTAGCGGGGGCCTACAATGAGCAGTTCTTC
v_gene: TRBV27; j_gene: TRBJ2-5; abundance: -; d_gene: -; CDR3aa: CASSHQLGETQYF; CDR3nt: TGTGCCAGCAGCCATCAACTTGGAGAGACCCAGTACTTC
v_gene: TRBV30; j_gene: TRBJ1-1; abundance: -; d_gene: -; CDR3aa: CAWSNTGNTEAFF; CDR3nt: TGTGCCTGGTCGAACACAGGTAACACTGAAGCTTTCTTT
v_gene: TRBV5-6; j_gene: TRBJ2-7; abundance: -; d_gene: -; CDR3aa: CASSSGQHSYEQYF; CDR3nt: TGTGCCAGCAGCTCCGGACAGCACTCCTACGAGCAGTACTTC
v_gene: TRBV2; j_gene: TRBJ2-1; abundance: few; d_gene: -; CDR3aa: CASSELGRQFF; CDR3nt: TGTGCCAGCAGTGAACTCGGTAGGCAGTTCTTC
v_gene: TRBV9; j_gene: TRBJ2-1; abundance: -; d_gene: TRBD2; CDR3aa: CASSTEGLAGYNEQFF; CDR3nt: TGTGCCAGCAGCACCGAGGGACTAGCGGGGTACAATGAGCAGTTCTTC
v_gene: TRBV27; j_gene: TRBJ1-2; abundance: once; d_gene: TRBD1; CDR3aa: CASSITGTGHYGYTF; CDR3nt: TGTGCCAGCAGCATAACCGGGACAGGTCACTATGGCTACACCTTC
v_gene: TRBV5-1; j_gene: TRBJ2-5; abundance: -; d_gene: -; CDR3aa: CASSVVADKQETQYF; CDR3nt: TGCGCCAGCAGCGTAGTAGCGGACAAACAAGAGACCCAGTACTTC
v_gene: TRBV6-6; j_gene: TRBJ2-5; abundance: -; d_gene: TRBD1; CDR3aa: CASGYRGETQYF; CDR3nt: TGTGCCAGCGGTTACAGGGGAGAGACCCAGTACTTC
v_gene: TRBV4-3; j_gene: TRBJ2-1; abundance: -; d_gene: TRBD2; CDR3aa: CASSQEVAGNPREQFF; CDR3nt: TGCGCCAGCAGCCAAGAGGTAGCGGGAAATCCTCGTGAGCAGTTCTTC
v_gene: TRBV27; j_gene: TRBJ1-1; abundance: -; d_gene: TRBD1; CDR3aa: CASRSPGQGLNTEAFF; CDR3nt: TGTGCCAGCCGCTCACCGGGACAGGGATTGAACACTGAAGCTTTCTTT
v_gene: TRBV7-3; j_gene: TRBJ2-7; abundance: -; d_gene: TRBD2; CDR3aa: CASSLTASGSHEQYF; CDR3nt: TGTGCCAGCAGCTTAACCGCTAGCGGGAGTCACGAGCAGTACTTC
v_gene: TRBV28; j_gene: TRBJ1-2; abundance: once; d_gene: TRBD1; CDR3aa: CASSIRQGVRGYTF; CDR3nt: TGTGCCAGCAGTATCCGACAGGGGGTTAGGGGCTACACCTTC
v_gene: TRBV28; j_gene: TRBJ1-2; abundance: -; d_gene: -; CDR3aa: CASSSIQGHYTF; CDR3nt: TGTGCCAGCAGTTCTATACAGGGTCACTACACCTTC
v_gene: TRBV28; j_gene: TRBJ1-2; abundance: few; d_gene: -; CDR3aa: CASSFSIYGYTF; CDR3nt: TGTGCCAGCAGTTTTAGCATCTATGGCTACACCTTC
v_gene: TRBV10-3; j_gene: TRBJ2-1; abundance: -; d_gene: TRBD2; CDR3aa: CAISETSGGAGEQFF; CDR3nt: TGTGCCATCAGTGAAACTAGCGGGGGGGCCGGTGAGCAGTTCTTC
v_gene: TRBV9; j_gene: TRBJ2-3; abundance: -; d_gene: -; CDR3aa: CASSVARASGALETDTQYF; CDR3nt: TGTGCCAGCAGCGTAGCCCGGGCTAGTGGGGCTTTAGAGACAGATACGCAGTATTTT
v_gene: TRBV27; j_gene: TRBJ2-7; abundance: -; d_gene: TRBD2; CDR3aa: CASSPGLAGGSYEQYF; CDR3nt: TGTGCCAGCAGTCCGGGACTAGCGGGAGGGTCCTACGAGCAGTACTTC
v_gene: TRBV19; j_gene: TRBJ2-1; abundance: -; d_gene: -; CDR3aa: CASSSRHHYNEQFF; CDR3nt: TGTGCCAGTAGTAGTAGACACCATTACAATGAGCAGTTCTTC
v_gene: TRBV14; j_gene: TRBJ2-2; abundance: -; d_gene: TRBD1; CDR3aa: CASSQDLSGTANTGELFF; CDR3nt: TGTGCCAGCAGCCAAGATCTGTCGGGGACAGCTAACACCGGGGAGCTGTTTTTT
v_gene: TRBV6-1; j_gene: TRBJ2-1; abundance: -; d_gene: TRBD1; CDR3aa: CATGTGRNEQFF; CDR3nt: TGTGCCACCGGGACAGGGAGGAATGAGCAGTTCTTC
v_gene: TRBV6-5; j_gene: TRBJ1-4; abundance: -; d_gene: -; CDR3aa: CASRASGETNEKLFF; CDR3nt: TGTGCCAGCAGGGCCTCAGGGGAGACTAATGAAAAACTGTTTTTT
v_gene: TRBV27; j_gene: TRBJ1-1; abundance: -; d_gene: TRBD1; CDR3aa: CASSTRAGGKTTEAFF; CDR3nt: TGTGCCAGCAGTACCCGCGCAGGGGGTAAGACCACTGAAGCTTTCTTT
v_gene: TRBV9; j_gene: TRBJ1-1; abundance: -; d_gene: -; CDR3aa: CASSKGGGGYEAFF; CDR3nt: TGTGCCAGCAGCAAGGGAGGGGGGGGTTATGAAGCTTTCTTT
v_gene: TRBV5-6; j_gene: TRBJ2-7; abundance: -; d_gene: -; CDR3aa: CASSEGLGLWEQYF; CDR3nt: TGTGCCAGCAGCGAGGGACTGGGCTTATGGGAGCAGTACTTC
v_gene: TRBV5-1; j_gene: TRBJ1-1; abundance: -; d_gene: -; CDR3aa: CASSPGGVTEAFF; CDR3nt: TGCGCCAGCAGCCCTGGAGGGGTAACTGAAGCTTTCTTT
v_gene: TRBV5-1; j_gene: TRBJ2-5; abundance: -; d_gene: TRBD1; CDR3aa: CASSLGLRTGETQYF; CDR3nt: TGCGCCAGCAGCTTGGGGTTACGGACAGGGGAGACCCAGTACTTC
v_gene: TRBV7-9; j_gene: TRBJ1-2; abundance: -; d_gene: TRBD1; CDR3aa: CASSTGQGNYGYTF; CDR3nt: TGTGCCAGCAGCACGGGACAGGGGAACTATGGCTACACCTTC
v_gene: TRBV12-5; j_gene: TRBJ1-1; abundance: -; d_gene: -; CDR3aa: CASGLVSDTAFF; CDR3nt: TGTGCTAGTGGTTTGGTGTCGGACACAGCTTTCTTT
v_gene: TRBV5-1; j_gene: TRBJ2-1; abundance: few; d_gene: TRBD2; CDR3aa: CASSEGLADGEQFF; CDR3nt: TGCGCCAGCAGCGAGGGACTAGCGGATGGAGAGCAGTTCTTC
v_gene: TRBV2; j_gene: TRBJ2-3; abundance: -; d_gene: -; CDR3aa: CASMRSWFTDTQYF; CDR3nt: TGTGCCAGCATGCGGTCTTGGTTCACAGATACGCAGTATTTT
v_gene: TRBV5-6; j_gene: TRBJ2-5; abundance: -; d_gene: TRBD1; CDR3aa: CASSLSGQGPRETQYF; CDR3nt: TGTGCCAGCAGCTTGTCTGGACAGGGTCCACGAGAGACCCAGTACTTC
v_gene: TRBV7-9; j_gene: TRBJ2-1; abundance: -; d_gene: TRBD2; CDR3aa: CASSLQASGNEQFF; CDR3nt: TGTGCCAGCAGCTTACAGGCTAGCGGCAATGAGCAGTTCTTC
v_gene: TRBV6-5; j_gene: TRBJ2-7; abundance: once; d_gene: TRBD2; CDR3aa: CASSYGTSGSYEQYF; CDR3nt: TGTGCCAGCAGTTACGGGACTAGCGGATCCTACGAGCAGTACTTC
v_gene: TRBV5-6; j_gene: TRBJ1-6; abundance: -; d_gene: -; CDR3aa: CASSPGTSSYNSPLHF; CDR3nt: TGTGCCAGCAGCCCAGGCACGAGCTCCTATAATTCACCCCTCCACTTT
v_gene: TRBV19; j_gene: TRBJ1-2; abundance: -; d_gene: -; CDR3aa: CASSAGTSDYGYTF; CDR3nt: TGTGCCAGTAGCGCCGGGACATCCGACTATGGCTACACCTTC
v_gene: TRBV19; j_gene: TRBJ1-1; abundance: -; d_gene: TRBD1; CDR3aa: CASSEGATEAFF; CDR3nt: TGTGCCAGTTCCGAGGGGGCCACTGAAGCTTTCTTT
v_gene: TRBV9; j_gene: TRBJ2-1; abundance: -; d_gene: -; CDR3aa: CASSGAYLEQFF; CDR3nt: TGTGCCAGCAGCGGGGCCTATCTTGAGCAGTTCTTC
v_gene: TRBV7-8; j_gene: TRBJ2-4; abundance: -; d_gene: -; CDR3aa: CASSPGLLNIQYF; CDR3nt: TGTGCCAGCAGCCCGGGACTTCTAAACATTCAGTACTTC
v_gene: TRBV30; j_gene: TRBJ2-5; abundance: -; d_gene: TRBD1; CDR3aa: CAWMITGGQETQYF; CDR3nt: TGTGCCTGGATGATTACAGGGGGCCAAGAGACCCAGTACTTC
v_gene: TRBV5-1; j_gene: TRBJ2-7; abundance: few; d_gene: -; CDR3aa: CASTRYEQYF; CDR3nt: TGCGCCAGCACCCGCTACGAGCAGTACTTC
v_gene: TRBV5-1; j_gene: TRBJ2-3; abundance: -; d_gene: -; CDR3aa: CASSKQSRDTQYF; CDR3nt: TGCGCCAGCAGCAAGCAAAGCCGGGATACGCAGTATTTT
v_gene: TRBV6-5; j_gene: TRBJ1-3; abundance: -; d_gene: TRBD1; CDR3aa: CASSYSRQGENTIYF; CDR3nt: TGTGCCAGCAGTTACTCGAGACAGGGGGAAAACACCATATATTTT
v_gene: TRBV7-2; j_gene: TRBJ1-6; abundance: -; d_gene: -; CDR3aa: CASSRGGGNNSPLHF; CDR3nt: TGTGCCAGCAGCCGGGGGGGAGGGAATAATTCACCCCTCCACTTT
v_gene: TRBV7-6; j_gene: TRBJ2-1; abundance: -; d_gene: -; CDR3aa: CASSPAAYNEQFF; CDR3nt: TGTGCCAGCAGCCCCGCAGCCTACAATGAGCAGTTCTTC
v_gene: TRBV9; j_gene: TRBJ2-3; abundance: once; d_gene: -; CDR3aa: CASSVEPPPTDTQYF; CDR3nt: TGTGCCAGCAGCGTAGAGCCCCCTCCCACAGATACGCAGTATTTT
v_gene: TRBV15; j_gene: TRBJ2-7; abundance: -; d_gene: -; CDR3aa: CATSRDKGYEQYF; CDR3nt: TGTGCCACCAGCAGAGATAAGGGGTACGAGCAGTACTTC
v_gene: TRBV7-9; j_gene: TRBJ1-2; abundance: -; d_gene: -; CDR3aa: CASSGENYGYTF; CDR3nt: TGTGCCAGCAGCGGGGAGAACTATGGCTACACCTTC
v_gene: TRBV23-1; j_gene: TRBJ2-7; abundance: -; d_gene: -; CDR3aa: CASSRQPPYEQYF; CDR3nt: TGCGCCAGCAGTCGACAGCCTCCCTACGAGCAGTACTTC
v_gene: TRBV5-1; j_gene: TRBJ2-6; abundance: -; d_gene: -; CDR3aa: CASSLSGHLPSGANVLTF; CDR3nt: TGCGCCAGCAGCCTTTCGGGACACCTACCCTCTGGGGCCAACGTCCTGACTTTC
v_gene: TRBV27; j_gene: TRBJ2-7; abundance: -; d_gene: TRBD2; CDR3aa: CASSLSRDYISYEQYF; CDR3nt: TGTGCCAGCAGTTTATCCCGGGACTACATCTCCTACGAGCAGTACTTC
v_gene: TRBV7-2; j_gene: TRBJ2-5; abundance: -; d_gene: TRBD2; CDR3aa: CASSLLAGGSETQYF; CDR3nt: TGTGCCAGCAGCTTATTAGCGGGAGGGAGTGAGACCCAGTACTTC
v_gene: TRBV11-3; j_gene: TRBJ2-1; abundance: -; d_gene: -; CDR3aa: CASSSSRGSSYNEQFF; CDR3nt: TGTGCCAGCAGCTCGTCCCGGGGAAGCTCCTACAATGAGCAGTTCTTC